Listed below are T cell receptor beta chains from one sample, sequenced in a study of blood T cell repertoires in COVID-19. Profiled with immunoSEQ multiplex PCR; TCRdb holds only in-frame clones, not every one. The sample has about 58,000 clones; 65% to 85% are singletons. The specimen sequenced was peripheral blood. All receptors come from a man older than 75 with COVID-19, enrolled during active disease. Each CDR3 is given with its conserved first and last residue. A D gene is named only where the DNA matches it firmly. Clone size appears in some rows only: once, few, many, or a class for an expanded clone.

size: NA; D: TRBD2; J: TRBJ2-3; V: TRBV11-3; CDR3: CASSPRSAGDLFATDTQYF; DNA: TGTGCCAGCAGCCCTCGGAGTGCGGGGGACCTTTTCGCGACAGATACGCAGTATTTT
size: NA; D: TRBD2; J: TRBJ2-5; V: TRBV3-1/TRBV3-2; CDR3: CASSQRGGRETQYF; DNA: TGTGCCAGCAGCCAGCGGGGGGGCCGGGAGACCCAGTACTTC
size: few; D: NA; J: TRBJ1-3; V: TRBV25-1; CDR3: CASSPSGRAGGNTIYF; DNA: TGTGCCAGCAGTCCCTCGGGCAGGGCAGGTGGAAACACCATATATTTT
size: NA; D: NA; J: TRBJ2-5; V: TRBV24-1; CDR3: CATSDPAGGGETQYF; DNA: TGTGCCACCAGTGATCCCGCAGGGGGAGGAGAGACCCAGTACTTC
size: NA; D: TRBD1; J: TRBJ2-1; V: TRBV27; CDR3: CASSPADILRGYNEQFF; DNA: TGTGCCAGCAGTCCCGCCGACATCCTCAGGGGGTACAATGAGCAGTTCTTC
size: NA; D: NA; J: TRBJ1-4; V: TRBV3-1/TRBV3-2; CDR3: CASSLFGEEKLFF; DNA: TGTGCCAGCAGCCTCTTCGGGGAGGAAAAACTGTTTTTT
size: NA; D: NA; J: TRBJ1-2; V: TRBV3-1/TRBV3-2; CDR3: CASGVGGSSYTF; DNA: TGTGCCAGCGGGGTCGGAGGGAGCAGCTACACCTTC
size: NA; D: TRBD1; J: TRBJ1-5; V: TRBV4-3; CDR3: CASRQDLQGYQPQHF; DNA: TGCGCCAGCAGGCAGGATTTACAGGGGTATCAGCCCCAGCATTTT
size: NA; D: TRBD1; J: TRBJ1-1; V: TRBV7-8; CDR3: CASSLGGTGNTEAFF; DNA: TGTGCCAGCAGCTTAGGCGGGACAGGGAACACTGAAGCTTTCTTT
size: NA; D: TRBD1; J: TRBJ2-7; V: TRBV4-1; CDR3: CASSQDRTGPFTYEQYF; DNA: TGCGCCAGCAGCCAAGATCGGACAGGGCCCTTTACCTACGAGCAGTACTTC
size: NA; D: TRBD1; J: TRBJ1-4; V: TRBV3-1/TRBV3-2; CDR3: CASSRYHGGTGASGNEKLFF; DNA: TGTGCCAGCAGCCGATATCATGGGGGGACAGGGGCCTCGGGAAATGAAAAACTGTTTTTT
size: once; D: TRBD1; J: TRBJ1-2; V: TRBV28; CDR3: CASSDLRGLLYGYTF; DNA: TGTGCCAGCAGTGACTTAAGGGGGCTCCTCTATGGCTACACCTTC